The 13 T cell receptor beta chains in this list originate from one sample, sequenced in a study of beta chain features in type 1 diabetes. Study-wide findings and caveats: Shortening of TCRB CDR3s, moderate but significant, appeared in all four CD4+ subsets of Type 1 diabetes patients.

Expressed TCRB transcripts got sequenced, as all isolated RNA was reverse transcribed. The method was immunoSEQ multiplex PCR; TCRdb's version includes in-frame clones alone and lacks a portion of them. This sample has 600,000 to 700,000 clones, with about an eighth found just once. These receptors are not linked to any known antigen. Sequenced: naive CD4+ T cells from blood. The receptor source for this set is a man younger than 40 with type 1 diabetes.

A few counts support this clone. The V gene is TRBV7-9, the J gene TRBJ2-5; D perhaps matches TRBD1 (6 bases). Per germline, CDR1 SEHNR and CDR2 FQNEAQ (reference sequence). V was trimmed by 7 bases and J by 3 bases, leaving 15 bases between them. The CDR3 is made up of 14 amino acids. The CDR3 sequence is CASTSRGTEETQYF. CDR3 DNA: TGTGCCAGCACTTCTAGGGGGACGGAAGAGACCCAGTACTTC.

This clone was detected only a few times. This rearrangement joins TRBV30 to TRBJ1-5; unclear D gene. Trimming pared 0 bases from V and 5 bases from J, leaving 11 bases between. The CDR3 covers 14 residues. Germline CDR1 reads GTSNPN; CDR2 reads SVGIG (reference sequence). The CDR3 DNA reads TGTGCCTGGAGTGTATCGGAGATCGATCAGCCCCAGCATTTT. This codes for CAWSVSEIDQPQHF.

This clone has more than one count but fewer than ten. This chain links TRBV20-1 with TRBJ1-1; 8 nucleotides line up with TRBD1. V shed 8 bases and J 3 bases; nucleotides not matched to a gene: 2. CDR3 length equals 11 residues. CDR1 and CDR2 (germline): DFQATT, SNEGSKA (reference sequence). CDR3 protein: CSSTGDTEAFF. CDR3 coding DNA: TGCAGTTCGACAGGGGACACTGAAGCTTTCTTT.

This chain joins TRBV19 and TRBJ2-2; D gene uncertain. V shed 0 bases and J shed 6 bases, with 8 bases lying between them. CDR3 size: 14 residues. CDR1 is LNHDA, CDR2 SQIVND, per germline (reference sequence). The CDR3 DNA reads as TGTGCCAGTAGTATAGATGGAATTTCCGGGGAGCTGTTTTTT. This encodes CASSIDGISGELFF.

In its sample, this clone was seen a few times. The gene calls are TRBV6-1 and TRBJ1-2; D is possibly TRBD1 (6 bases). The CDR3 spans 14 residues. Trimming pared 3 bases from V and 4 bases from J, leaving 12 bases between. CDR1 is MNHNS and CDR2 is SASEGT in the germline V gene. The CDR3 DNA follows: TGTGCCAGCAGTGAGGCAGGGGTTATCTATGGCTACACCTTC. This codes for CASSEAGVIYGYTF.

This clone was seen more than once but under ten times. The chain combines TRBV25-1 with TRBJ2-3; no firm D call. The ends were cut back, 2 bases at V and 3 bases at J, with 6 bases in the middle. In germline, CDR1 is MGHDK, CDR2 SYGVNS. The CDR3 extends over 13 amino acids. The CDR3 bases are TGTGCCAGCAGTGAAGCAGTAACAGATACGCAGTATTTT. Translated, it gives CASSEAVTDTQYF.

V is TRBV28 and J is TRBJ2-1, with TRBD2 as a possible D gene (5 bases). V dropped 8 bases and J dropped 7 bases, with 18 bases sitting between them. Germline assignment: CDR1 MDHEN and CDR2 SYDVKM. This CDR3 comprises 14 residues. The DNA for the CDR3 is TGTGCCAGCCATAGTGCCACTAGTCTGAATGAGCAGTTCTTC. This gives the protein CASHSATSLNEQFF.

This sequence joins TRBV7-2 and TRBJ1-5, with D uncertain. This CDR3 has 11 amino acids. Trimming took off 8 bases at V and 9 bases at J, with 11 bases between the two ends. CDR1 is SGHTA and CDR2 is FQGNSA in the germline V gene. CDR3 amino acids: CASGITWPQHF. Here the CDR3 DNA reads TGTGCCAGCGGCATTACGTGGCCCCAGCATTTT.

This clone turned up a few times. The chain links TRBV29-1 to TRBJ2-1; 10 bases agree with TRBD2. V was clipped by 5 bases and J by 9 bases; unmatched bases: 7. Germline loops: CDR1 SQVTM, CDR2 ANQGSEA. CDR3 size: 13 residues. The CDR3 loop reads CSVSSGGASEQFF. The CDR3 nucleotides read TGCAGCGTTTCCAGCGGGGGGGCCAGTGAGCAGTTCTTC.

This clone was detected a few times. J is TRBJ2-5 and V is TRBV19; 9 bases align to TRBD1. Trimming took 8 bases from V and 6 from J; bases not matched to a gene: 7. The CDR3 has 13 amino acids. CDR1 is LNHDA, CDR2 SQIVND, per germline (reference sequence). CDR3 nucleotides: TGTGCCAGTGGCTGGGACAGGGAAAAGACCCAGTACTTC. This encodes CASGWDREKTQYF.

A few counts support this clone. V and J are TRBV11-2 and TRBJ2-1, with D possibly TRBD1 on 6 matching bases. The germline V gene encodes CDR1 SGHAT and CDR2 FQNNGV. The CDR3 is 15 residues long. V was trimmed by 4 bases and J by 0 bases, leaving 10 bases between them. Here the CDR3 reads CASSSQGHSYNEQFF. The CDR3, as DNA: TGTGCCAGCAGCTCACAGGGACACTCCTACAATGAGCAGTTCTTC.

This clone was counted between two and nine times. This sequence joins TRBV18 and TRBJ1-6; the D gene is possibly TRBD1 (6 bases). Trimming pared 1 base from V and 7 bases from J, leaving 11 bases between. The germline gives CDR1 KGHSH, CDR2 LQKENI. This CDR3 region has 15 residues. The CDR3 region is CASSPRGTPNSPLHF. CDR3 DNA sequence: TGTGCCAGCTCACCACGGGGGACACCAAATTCACCCCTCCACTTT. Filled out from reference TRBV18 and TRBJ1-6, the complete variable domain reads NAGVMQNPRHLVRRRGQEARLRCSPMKGHSHVYWYRQLPEEGLKFMVYLQKENIIDESGMPKERFSAEFPKEGPSILRIQQVVRGDSAAYFCASSPRGTPNSPLHFGNGTRLTVT.

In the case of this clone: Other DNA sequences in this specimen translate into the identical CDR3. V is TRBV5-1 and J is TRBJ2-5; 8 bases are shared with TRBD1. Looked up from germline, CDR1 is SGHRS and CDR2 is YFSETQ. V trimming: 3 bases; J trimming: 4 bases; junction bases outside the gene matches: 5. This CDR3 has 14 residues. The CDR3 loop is CASSSGQGGETQYF. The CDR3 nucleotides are TGCGCCAGCAGCTCTGGACAGGGAGGAGAGACCCAGTACTTC.